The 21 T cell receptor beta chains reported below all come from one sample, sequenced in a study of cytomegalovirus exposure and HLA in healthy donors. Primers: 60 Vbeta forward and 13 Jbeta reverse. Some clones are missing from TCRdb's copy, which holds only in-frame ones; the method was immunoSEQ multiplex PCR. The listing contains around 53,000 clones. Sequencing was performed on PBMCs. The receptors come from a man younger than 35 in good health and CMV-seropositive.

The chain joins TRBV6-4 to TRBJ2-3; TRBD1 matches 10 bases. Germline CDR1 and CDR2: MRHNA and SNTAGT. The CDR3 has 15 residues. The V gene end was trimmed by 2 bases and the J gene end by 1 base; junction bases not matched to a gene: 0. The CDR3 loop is CASSDGTGGTDTQYF. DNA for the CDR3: TGTGCCAGCAGTGACGGGACAGGGGGCACAGATACGCAGTATTTT.

CDR3 coding DNA: TGTGCCAGCAGTTGGACAGACTATGGCTACACCTTC. This sequence encodes CASSWTDYGYTF. The rearrangement uses TRBV28 and TRBJ1-2, with D perhaps TRBD1 (6 bases). Germline CDR1 is MDHEN and CDR2 is SYDVKM. This CDR3 spans 12 amino acids. V lost 4 bases and J 3 bases, leaving 6 bases between the germline ends.

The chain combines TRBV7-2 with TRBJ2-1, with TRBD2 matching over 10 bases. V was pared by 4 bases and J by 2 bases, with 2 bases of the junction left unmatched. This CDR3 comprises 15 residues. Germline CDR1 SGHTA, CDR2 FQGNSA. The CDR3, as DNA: TGTGCCAGCAGCTGGACTAGCGGAGCCTACAATGAGCAGTTCTTC. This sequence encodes CASSWTSGAYNEQFF.

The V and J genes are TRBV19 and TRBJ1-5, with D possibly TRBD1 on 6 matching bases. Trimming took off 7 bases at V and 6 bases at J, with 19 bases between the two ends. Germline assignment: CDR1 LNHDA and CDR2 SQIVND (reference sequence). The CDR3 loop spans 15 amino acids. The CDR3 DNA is TGTGCCAGTACCCTACGGGGGGCTTTCACTCAGCCCCAGCATTTT. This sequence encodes CASTLRGAFTQPQHF.

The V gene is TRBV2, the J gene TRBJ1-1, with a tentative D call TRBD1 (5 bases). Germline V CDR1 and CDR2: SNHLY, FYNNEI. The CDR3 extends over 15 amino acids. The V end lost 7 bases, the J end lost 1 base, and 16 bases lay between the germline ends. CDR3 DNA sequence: TGTGCCAGCACATTTCAGGGCGTGGAGAACACTGAAGCTTTCTTT. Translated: CASTFQGVENTEAFF.

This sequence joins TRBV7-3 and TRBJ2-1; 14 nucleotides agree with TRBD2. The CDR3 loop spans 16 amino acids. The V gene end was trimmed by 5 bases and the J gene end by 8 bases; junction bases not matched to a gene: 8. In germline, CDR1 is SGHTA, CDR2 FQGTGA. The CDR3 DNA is TGTGCCAGCAGCATGGGACTAGCGGGAGCCGACCATGAGCAGTTCTTC. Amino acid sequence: CASSMGLAGADHEQFF.

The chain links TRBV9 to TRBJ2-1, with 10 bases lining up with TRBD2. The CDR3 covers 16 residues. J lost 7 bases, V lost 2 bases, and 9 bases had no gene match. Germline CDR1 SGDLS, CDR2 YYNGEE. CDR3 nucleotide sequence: TGTGCCAGCAGCGTGGTACCGACTAGCGGGCTTAATGAGCAGTTCTTC. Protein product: CASSVVPTSGLNEQFF.

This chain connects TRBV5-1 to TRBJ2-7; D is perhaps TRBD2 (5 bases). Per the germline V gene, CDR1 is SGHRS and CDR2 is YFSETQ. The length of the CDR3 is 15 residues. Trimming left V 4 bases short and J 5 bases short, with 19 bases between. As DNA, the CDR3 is TGCGCCAGCAGCCCGGAGGTGGGAGAGGCAGACGAGCAGTACTTC. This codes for CASSPEVGEADEQYF.

This chain's CDR3 is CASSILAGGGTGELFF. The CDR3 nucleotides are TGTGCCAGTAGTATTCTAGCGGGAGGGGGGACCGGGGAGCTGTTTTTT. The chain links TRBV19 to TRBJ2-2, with 12 positions matching TRBD2. Germline V gene data show CDR1 as LNHDA and CDR2 as SQIVND (reference sequence). The junction had 4 bases not matched to a gene; V was cut back by 3 bases and J by 5 bases. The CDR3 totals 16 residues.

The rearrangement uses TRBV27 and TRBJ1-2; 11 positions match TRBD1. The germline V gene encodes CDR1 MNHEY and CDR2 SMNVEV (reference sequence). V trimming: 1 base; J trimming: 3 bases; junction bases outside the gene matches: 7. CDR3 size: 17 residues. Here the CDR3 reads CASSLYWPGQGDYGYTF. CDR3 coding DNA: TGTGCCAGCAGTTTATATTGGCCGGGACAGGGGGACTATGGCTACACCTTC.

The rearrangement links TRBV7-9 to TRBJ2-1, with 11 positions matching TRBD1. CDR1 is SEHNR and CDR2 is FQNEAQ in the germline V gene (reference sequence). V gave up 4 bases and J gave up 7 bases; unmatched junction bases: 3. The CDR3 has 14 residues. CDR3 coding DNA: TGTGCCAGCAGCTCCCGGGACAGGGGGAATGAGCAGTTCTTC. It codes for CASSSRDRGNEQFF.

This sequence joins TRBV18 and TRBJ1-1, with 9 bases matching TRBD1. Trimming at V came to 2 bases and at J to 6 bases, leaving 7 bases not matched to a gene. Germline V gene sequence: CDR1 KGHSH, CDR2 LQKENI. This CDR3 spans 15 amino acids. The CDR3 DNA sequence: TGTGCCAGCTCACCATCCCTGGACAGGGGCCCTGAAGCTTTCTTT. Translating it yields CASSPSLDRGPEAFF. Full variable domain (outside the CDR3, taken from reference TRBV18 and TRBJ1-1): NAGVMQNPRHLVRRRGQEARLRCSPMKGHSHVYWYRQLPEEGLKFMVYLQKENIIDESGMPKERFSAEFPKEGPSILRIQQVVRGDSAAYFCASSPSLDRGPEAFFGQGTRLTVV.

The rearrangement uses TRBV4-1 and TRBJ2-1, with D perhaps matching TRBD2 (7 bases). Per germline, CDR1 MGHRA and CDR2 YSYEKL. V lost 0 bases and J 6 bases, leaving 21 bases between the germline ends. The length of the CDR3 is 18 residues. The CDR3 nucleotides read TGCGCCAGCAGCCAAGAAGGGGGGTTGGCGGGAGCCGGCAATGAGCAGTTCTTC. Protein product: CASSQEGGLAGAGNEQFF.

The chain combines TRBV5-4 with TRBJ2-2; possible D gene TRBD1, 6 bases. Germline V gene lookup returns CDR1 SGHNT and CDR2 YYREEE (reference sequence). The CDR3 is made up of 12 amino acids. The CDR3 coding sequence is TGTGCGAGCGGACAGTCTCCCGGGGAGCTGTTTTTT. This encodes CASGQSPGELFF.

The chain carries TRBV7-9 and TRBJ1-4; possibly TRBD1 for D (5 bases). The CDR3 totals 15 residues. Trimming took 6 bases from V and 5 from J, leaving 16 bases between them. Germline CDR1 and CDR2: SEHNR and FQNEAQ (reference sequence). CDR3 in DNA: TGTGCCAGCAGACGGACGGTGACAGCGAATGAAAAACTGTTTTTT. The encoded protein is CASRRTVTANEKLFF.

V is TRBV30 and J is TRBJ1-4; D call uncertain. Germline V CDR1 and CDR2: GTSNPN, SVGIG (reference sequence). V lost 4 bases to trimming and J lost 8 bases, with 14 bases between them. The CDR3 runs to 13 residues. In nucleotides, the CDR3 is TGTGCCTGGACTAAAAGCCCCGGGGAAAAACTGTTTTTT. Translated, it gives CAWTKSPGEKLFF.

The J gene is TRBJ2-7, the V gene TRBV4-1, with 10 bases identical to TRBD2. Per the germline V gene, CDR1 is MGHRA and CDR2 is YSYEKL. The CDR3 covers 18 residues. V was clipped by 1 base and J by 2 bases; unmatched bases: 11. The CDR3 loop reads CASSQANFLAGDPYEQYF. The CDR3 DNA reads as TGCGCCAGCAGCCAAGCCAACTTCCTAGCGGGAGACCCCTACGAGCAGTACTTC.

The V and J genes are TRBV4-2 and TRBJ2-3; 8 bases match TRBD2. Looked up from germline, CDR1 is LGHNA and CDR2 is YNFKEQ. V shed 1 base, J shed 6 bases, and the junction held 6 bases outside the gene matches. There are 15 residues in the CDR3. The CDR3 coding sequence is TGTGCCAGCAGCCAAGCGGCGGGAGGAGGGGATACGCAGTATTTT. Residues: CASSQAAGGGDTQYF.

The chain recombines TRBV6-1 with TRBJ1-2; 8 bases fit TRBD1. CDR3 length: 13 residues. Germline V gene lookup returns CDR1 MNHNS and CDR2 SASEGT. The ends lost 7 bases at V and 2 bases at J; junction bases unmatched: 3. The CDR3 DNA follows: TGTGCCAGCACCAGGACAGGGAACTATGGCTACACCTTC. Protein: CASTRTGNYGYTF.

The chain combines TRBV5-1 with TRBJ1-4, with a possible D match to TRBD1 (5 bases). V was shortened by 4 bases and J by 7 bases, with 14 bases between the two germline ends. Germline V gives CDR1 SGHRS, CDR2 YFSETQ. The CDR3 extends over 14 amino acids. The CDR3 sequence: CASSLGDRSEKLFF. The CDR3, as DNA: TGCGCCAGCAGCCTGGGTGACAGAAGTGAAAAACTGTTTTTT.

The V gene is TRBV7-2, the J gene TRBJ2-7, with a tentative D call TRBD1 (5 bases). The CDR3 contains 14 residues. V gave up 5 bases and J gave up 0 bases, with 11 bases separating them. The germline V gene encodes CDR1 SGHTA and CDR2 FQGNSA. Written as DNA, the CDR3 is TGTGCCAGCAGCGCCTATAGGGGCTCCTACGAGCAGTACTTC. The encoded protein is CASSAYRGSYEQYF. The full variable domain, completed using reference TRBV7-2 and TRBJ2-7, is GAGVSQSPSNKVTEKGKDVELRCDPISGHTALYWYRQSLGQGLEFLIYFQGNSAPDKSGLPSDRFSAERTGGSVSTLTIQRTQQEDSAVYLCASSAYRGSYEQYFGPGTRLTVT.